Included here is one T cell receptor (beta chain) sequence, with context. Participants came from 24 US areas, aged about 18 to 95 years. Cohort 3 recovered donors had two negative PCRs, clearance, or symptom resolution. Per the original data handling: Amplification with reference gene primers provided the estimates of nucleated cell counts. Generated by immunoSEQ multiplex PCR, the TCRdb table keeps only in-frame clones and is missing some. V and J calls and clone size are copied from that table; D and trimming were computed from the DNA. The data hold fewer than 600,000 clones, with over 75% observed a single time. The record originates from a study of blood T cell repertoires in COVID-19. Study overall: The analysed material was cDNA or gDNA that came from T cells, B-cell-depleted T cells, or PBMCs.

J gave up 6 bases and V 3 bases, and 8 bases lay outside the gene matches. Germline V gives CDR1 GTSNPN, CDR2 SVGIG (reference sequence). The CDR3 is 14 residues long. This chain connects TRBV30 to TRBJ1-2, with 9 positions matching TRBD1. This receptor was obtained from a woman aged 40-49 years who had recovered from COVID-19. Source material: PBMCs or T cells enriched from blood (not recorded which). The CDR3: CAWRTQGTGHGYTF. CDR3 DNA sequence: TGTGCCTGGAGGACCCAAGGGACAGGGCATGGCTACACCTTC. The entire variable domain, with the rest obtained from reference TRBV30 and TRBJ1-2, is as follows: SQTIHQWPATLVQPVGSPLSLECTVEGTSNPNLYWYRQAAGRGLQLLFYSVGIGQISSEVPQNLSASRPQDRQFILSSKKLLLSDSGFYLCAWRTQGTGHGYTFGSGTRLTVV.